Here is one T cell receptor (beta chain) with its context. Its matching antigen is unknown. Trimming removed 1 base from V and 1 base from J, with 9 bases in between. Per the germline V gene, CDR1 is SGHRS and CDR2 is YFSETQ. The CDR3 is 15 amino acids. The time point was: pretreatment peripheral blood. The patients had locally advanced or metastatic urothelial carcinoma. The data were obtained in a study of PD-L1 blockade in urothelial cancer. Study context: Blood samples had a median of 141,255 T cells, tens of thousands of unique TCRs, and clonality approximately 0.085.

Repertoires were generated with immunoSEQ multiplex PCR, while TCRdb's copy carries only in-frame clones and drops some. The sample shows about 74,000 clones, 85% to 90% of them seen only once. General study results and limits: Tumor-associated clones in blood expanded more at 3 weeks in durable-benefit patients.

The origin of this receptor is a man between 65 and 80 years old with urothelial cancer. The chain has TRBV5-1 and TRBJ2-1, with no clear D. The input for sequencing was PBMCs, taken around atezolizumab (anti-PD-L1) treatment. As DNA, the CDR3 is TGCGCCAGCAGCTTGCTTGCCGAGTCCTACAATGAGCAGTTCTTC. It yields the protein CASSLLAESYNEQFF.